This T cell receptor (beta chain) was recorded in a study of blood T cell repertoires in COVID-19. As for the study in general: Sample material is recorded as cDNA or gDNA derived from T cells, B-cell-depleted T cells, or PBMCs.

Here immunoSEQ multiplex PCR was the method, and the copy in TCRdb shows in-frame clones only, minus some. The profile shows about 97,000 clones, about 83% of them singletons. This clone was detected only a few times. V was shortened by 7 bases and J by 8 bases, with 15 bases between the two germline ends. Per germline, CDR1 LNHDA and CDR2 SQIVND (reference sequence). The CDR3 length is 13 residues. The sample was peripheral blood. This TCR derives from a human donor in a cohort sampled during active COVID-19. The chain links TRBV19 to TRBJ1-5; the D is unclear. The CDR3 protein is CASTRARDEPQHF. CDR3 DNA: TGTGCCAGTACCCGGGCCCGGGATGAGCCCCAGCATTTT.